This TCR beta chain was recorded in a study of cytomegalovirus exposure and HLA in healthy donors listed by TCRdb under 2017. For the wider study: According to a later analysis, the 120 or so validation repertoires were produced on the same platform as the 700 or so repertoires of the first cohort. High-throughput TCR immunosequencing, statistical association of individual TCRs with disease status, and machine learning were combined to predict cytomegalovirus infection status. The study aimed to test whether signatures of past pathogen exposure could be identified by cataloging public T cell receptors. In addition to the first cohort of roughly 670 subjects, a separate validation cohort of about 120 different subjects was used. Points the paper makes about the study in general: The authors suggested that the approach could potentially be extended to other disease states and immunological phenotypes. The validation cohort had no HLA typing available for a later analysis, so co-occurrence within that cohort was assessed over all 120 or so repertoires. Subsequent analysis determined that TCRs grouped into clusters in the first cohort also showed a tendency toward co-occurrence across the approximately 110 validation repertoires, and 94% of cluster scores exceeded 0. While some public TCRs were present in many individuals, most TCR sequences turned up only very rarely across donors. The study listed 150 to 200 TCR beta chains as associated with cytomegalovirus. In vitro tests confirmed that a few of the cytomegalovirus-associated TCR beta chains recognize cytomegalovirus antigens. In both the original and validation cohorts, the classifier was reported to diagnose cytomegalovirus status with high specificity and sensitivity.

Preparation of the library involved the immunoSEQ multiplex PCR assay. Per the authors' processing: A statistical classification framework was built to diagnose cytomegalovirus status from the catalog of TCR beta chain sequences. The immuneACCESS repertoire file appears here via TCRdb, limited to in-frame rearrangements. These files lack a portion of the clones; in checked studies, under half of the deficit traces to unresolved V genes, and the cause of the others is not known. V and J calls and clone size are given by that table; D and trimming were obtained from the DNA. The sample data list around 90,000 clones, and around 82% of these were observed just once. The leading ten clones occupy about 12% of the sample. As to this clone: Its antigen target is currently unknown. The record has no base qualities; no much larger clone is one base away.

According to the germline V gene (reference sequence), CDR1 reads GTSNPN and CDR2 reads SVGIG. Between the V and J ends, shortened by 5 bases and 2 bases respectively, the junction contains 7 bases. Taken from cysteine to phenylalanine, the CDR3 has 12 residues. The CDR3 DNA has 36 bases and is translated from base 1. Separate from the approximately 670-subject first cohort, the validation cohort of 90 to 150 subjects was the group to which the donors belonged. Sample: PBMCs. The receptor chain draws on TRBV30 and TRBJ1-3; 6 matching bases give a weak D call of TRBD1. This sequence originates from a young woman in good health and CMV-seropositive. CDR3 reads: CAWGTTGNTIYF. The base sequence is TGTGCCTGGGGGACAACTGGAAACACCATATATTTT.